The present T cell receptor (beta chain) was sequenced within a study of T cell repertoires in cytomegalovirus infection. Study results and limitations: The response measured ex vivo was dominated by TCR beta clonotypes (HLA-C-restricted and CMV-specific).

Each CDR3 protein is one row after TCRdb ran MiXCR on the reads. The sample records a few hundred thousand distinct CDR3 sequences, about 13% being singletons. In the case of this clonotype: Its antigen is unknown.

The source material was PBMCs. The sequence came from a human donor in good health (CMV status not recorded). Some clones in this sample may be carry-over from other donors' samples.

CDR3 coding DNA: TGTGCCAGCAGTGAGGGCAGAGGCTATGGCTACACCTTC. Amino acid sequence: CASSEGRGYGYTF. The chain recombines TRBV6-1 with TRBJ1-2; D unresolved. Trimming removed 3 bases at V and 4 bases at J, with 9 bases between. There are 13 residues in the CDR3. In germline, CDR1 is MNHNS, CDR2 SASEGT.